Below, 28 T cell receptor beta chains from the same sample are listed, as sequenced in a study of cytomegalovirus exposure and HLA in healthy donors. Amplification used 60 Vbeta primers and 13 Jbeta primers. Profiling relied on immunoSEQ multiplex PCR, and the TCRdb table lists in-frame clones only, not all of them. The profile shows around 140,000 clones, about 83% of them singletons. The sequenced material came from PBMCs. The receptors stem from a woman in her thirties in good health and CMV-seronegative.

V and J are TRBV28 and TRBJ1-2; tentative D call: TRBD1 (6 bases). Germline V gene data show CDR1 as MDHEN and CDR2 as SYDVKM. Trimming removed 5 bases at V and 6 bases at J, with 13 bases between. The CDR3 length is 13 residues. The CDR3 reads CASSPWTEDGYTF. CDR3 DNA sequence: TGTGCCAGCAGTCCGTGGACAGAGGATGGCTACACCTTC.

This chain uses TRBV18 with TRBJ1-2; 9 bases line up with TRBD1. Germline lookup yields CDR1 KGHSH and CDR2 LQKENI. This CDR3 has 15 amino acids. With 3 bases clipped from V and 2 bases from J, the junction kept 4 bases outside the gene matches. CDR3 residues: CASSPLGQGNYGYTF. DNA for the CDR3: TGTGCCAGCTCACCTCTAGGACAGGGGAACTATGGCTACACCTTC.

The chain couples TRBV5-1 to TRBJ2-2; the match to TRBD2 covers 13 bases. CDR3 size: 14 residues. In germline, CDR1 is SGHRS, CDR2 YFSETQ. The J segment lost 6 bases and the V segment lost 4 bases, leaving 0 bases of the junction unmatched. This CDR3 is CASSGLAGAGELFF. DNA of the CDR3: TGCGCCAGCAGCGGACTAGCGGGGGCCGGGGAGCTGTTTTTT.

The chain has TRBV7-3 and TRBJ2-3, with TRBD2 matching over 7 bases. Germline V lookup: CDR1 SGHTA, CDR2 FQGTGA. With 5 bases clipped from V and 5 bases from J, the junction kept 4 bases outside the gene matches. The CDR3 has 13 residues. The CDR3 loop reads CASSPGGGDTQYF. For the CDR3, the DNA is TGTGCCAGCAGCCCTGGGGGGGGAGATACGCAGTATTTT.

This chain joins TRBV6-7 and TRBJ2-4; a weak D match, TRBD2 (6 bases). TRBV6-7 is an ORF for which the function is uncertain. V was cut by 4 bases and J by 3 bases, with 16 bases left in between. The CDR3 spans 16 residues. CDR3 in amino acids: CASSCSSMGGKNIQYF. The CDR3 DNA sequence: TGTGCCAGCAGTTGCTCATCGATGGGGGGCAAAAACATTCAGTACTTC.

This rearrangement joins TRBV10-3 to TRBJ2-5, with TRBD2 identical over 14 bases. From germline, CDR1 is ENHRY and CDR2 SYGVKD. The length of the CDR3 is 15 residues. With 10 bases clipped from V and 4 bases from J, the junction kept 8 bases outside the gene matches. CDR3 residues: CATTGLAGVRETQYF. The CDR3 nucleotides are TGTGCCACCACGGGACTAGCGGGAGTTCGAGAGACCCAGTACTTC.

This sequence joins TRBV4-1 and TRBJ2-7, with TRBD2 as a possible D gene (5 bases). Germline values: CDR1 MGHRA, CDR2 YSYEKL. The CDR3 covers 14 residues. Trimming pared 1 base from V and 0 bases from J, leaving 7 bases between. The CDR3 DNA follows: TGCGCCAGCAGCCAAGTTGGAGGCTCCTACGAGCAGTACTTC. Protein product: CASSQVGGSYEQYF.

The chain carries TRBV25-1 and TRBJ2-2; 7 nucleotides align to TRBD2. The CDR3 is made up of 17 amino acids. Germline V gene lookup returns CDR1 MGHDK and CDR2 SYGVNS. The J segment lost 5 bases and the V segment lost 8 bases, leaving 17 bases of the junction unmatched. CDR3 amino acids: CASRDETGGGRTGELFF. CDR3 nucleotide sequence: TGTGCCAGCCGGGACGAAACGGGGGGTGGTCGAACCGGGGAGCTGTTTTTT. The complete variable domain, with remaining parts taken from reference TRBV25-1 and TRBJ2-2, reads EADIYQTPRYLVIGTGKKITLECSQTMGHDKMYWYQQDPGMELHLIHYSYGVNSTEKGDLSSESTVSRIRTEHFPLTLESARPSHTSQYLCASRDETGGGRTGELFFGEGSRLTVL.

J is TRBJ1-1 and V is TRBV5-1; D is perhaps TRBD1 (6 bases). CDR1 SGHRS and CDR2 YFSETQ come from the germline V gene. The CDR3 spans 13 residues. Between the trimmed V and J ends, which lost 1 base and 5 bases, there was a span of 9 bases. The CDR3 DNA reads TGCGCCAGCAGCTTGACCAGGGGTACTGAAGCTTTCTTT. Its translation: CASSLTRGTEAFF.

This rearrangement joins TRBV6-5 to TRBJ1-6; D not resolved. V shed 9 bases and J shed 6 bases, with 15 bases lying between them. This CDR3 region has 14 residues. Per the germline V gene, CDR1 is MNHEY and CDR2 is SVGAGI. In DNA form, the CDR3 reads TGTGCCAGTCAAACCGCCCAACTTAATTCACCCCTCCACTTT. The encoded protein is CASQTAQLNSPLHF.

The chain recombines TRBV6-1 with TRBJ2-7, with a possible D match to TRBD2 (7 bases). The CDR3 is 14 amino acids. Trimming cost V 3 bases and J 2 bases, with 11 bases left between them. Germline-derived CDR1 and CDR2 are MNHNS and SASEGT. The DNA for the CDR3 is TGTGCCAGCAGTGAGTTCGGGGGGCCCTACGAGCAGTACTTC. Protein product: CASSEFGGPYEQYF.

This rearrangement joins TRBV5-1 to TRBJ2-7; 8 positions match TRBD1. This CDR3 comprises 13 residues. The germline gives CDR1 SGHRS, CDR2 YFSETQ. V lost 5 bases, J lost 5 bases, and 6 bases stayed unmatched. This chain's CDR3 is CASRPQGADEQYF. The DNA for the CDR3 is TGCGCCAGCAGACCGCAGGGGGCCGACGAGCAGTACTTC.

The chain recombines TRBV19 with TRBJ1-5, with 11 bases aligning to TRBD1. With 5 bases clipped from V and 7 bases from J, the junction kept 7 bases outside the gene matches. The CDR3 totals 15 residues. Germline CDR1 and CDR2: LNHDA and SQIVND (reference sequence). The CDR3 spells CASSPWTGGGQPQHF. The CDR3 coding sequence is TGTGCCAGTAGTCCTTGGACAGGGGGCGGCCAGCCCCAGCATTTT.

For the CDR3, the DNA is TGTGCCAGCAGCGACGGAGAGACAGGGGTTCCTGAAAAACTGTTTTTT. It yields the protein CASSDGETGVPEKLFF. The V and J genes are TRBV21-1 and TRBJ1-4; the table's D call TRBD1 went unverified against the DNA. TRBV21-1 is a listed pseudogene. The CDR3 length is 16 residues.

CDR3 in DNA: TGTGCCAGCAGCCAAGTGGACAGAAGCACAGATACGCAGTATTTT. It translates to CASSQVDRSTDTQYF. The chain carries TRBV4-2 and TRBJ2-3; possible D gene TRBD1, 6 bases. The V end lost 1 base, the J end lost 0 bases, and 8 bases lay between the germline ends. This CDR3 spans 15 amino acids. Per the germline V gene, CDR1 is LGHNA and CDR2 is YNFKEQ.

The chain employs TRBV11-2 and TRBJ2-7, with TRBD2 matching 11 bases. Germline V CDR1 and CDR2: SGHAT, FQNNGV. Losses at the gene ends were 5 bases for V and 1 base for J; bases not matched to a gene: 7. The CDR3 is made up of 16 amino acids. This CDR3 reads CASSLTGTSGSYEQYF. CDR3 nucleotide sequence: TGTGCCAGCAGCCTAACCGGGACTAGCGGTTCCTACGAGCAGTACTTC. The full variable domain, with the rest looked up from reference TRBV11-2 and TRBJ2-7, is EAGVAQSPRYKIIEKRQSVAFWCNPISGHATLYWYQQILGQGPKLLIQFQNNGVVDDSQLPKDRFSAERLKGVDSTLKIQPAKLEDSAVYLCASSLTGTSGSYEQYFGPGTRLTVT.

The chain uses TRBV9 and TRBJ1-1, with TRBD1 matching over 7 bases. Per the germline V gene, CDR1 is SGDLS and CDR2 is YYNGEE. V shed 4 bases, J shed 1 base, and the junction held 10 bases outside the gene matches. The CDR3 is made up of 16 amino acids. The CDR3 loop reads CASSSRDRGSNTEAFF. In DNA form, the CDR3 reads TGTGCCAGCAGCTCCCGGGACAGAGGTTCGAACACTGAAGCTTTCTTT.

The chain is built from TRBV18 and TRBJ2-5; D is unclear. The CDR3 contains 13 residues. The V end lost 4 bases, the J end lost 1 base, and 7 bases lay between the germline ends. The V gene's germline CDR1 is KGHSH and CDR2 LQKENI. As DNA, the CDR3 is TGTGCCAGCTCACTTCTAACCCAAGAGACCCAGTACTTC. Amino acids: CASSLLTQETQYF. The full variable domain, completed using reference TRBV18 and TRBJ2-5, is NAGVMQNPRHLVRRRGQEARLRCSPMKGHSHVYWYRQLPEEGLKFMVYLQKENIIDESGMPKERFSAEFPKEGPSILRIQQVVRGDSAAYFCASSLLTQETQYFGPGTRLLVL.

The chain couples TRBV4-1 to TRBJ2-1; 8 nucleotides line up with TRBD1. CDR3 length: 18 residues. Germline V gene lookup returns CDR1 MGHRA and CDR2 YSYEKL. The ends lost 1 base at V and 6 bases at J; junction bases unmatched: 14. CDR3 in amino acids: CASSQVSAGQVRANEQFF. CDR3 sequence (DNA): TGCGCCAGCAGCCAAGTGAGCGCGGGACAGGTCAGGGCCAATGAGCAGTTCTTC.

The chain links TRBV28 to TRBJ2-7; 8 nucleotides line up with TRBD2. Germline CDR1 reads MDHEN; CDR2 reads SYDVKM. The V gene end was trimmed by 6 bases and the J gene end by 3 bases; junction bases not matched to a gene: 7. CDR3 length: 14 amino acids. The CDR3 loop reads CASRLSGTSYEQYF. The CDR3 DNA follows: TGTGCCAGCAGACTTAGCGGGACCAGCTACGAGCAGTACTTC.

This chain joins TRBV7-6 and TRBJ2-2; 10 bases map to TRBD2. Trimming cost V 2 bases and J 5 bases; bases outside gene matches: 5. The CDR3 runs to 16 residues. From germline, CDR1 is SGHVS and CDR2 FNYEAQ. In DNA form, the CDR3 reads TGTGCCAGCAGCTTACTACTAGCGGGGTGGACCGGGGAGCTGTTTTTT. Its protein product is CASSLLLAGWTGELFF.

The chain employs TRBV28 and TRBJ2-5; 8 nucleotides agree with TRBD1. From germline, CDR1 is MDHEN and CDR2 SYDVKM. J was trimmed by 2 bases and V by 7 bases; bases with no gene match: 24. This CDR3 is 20 amino acids long. CDR3 coding DNA: TGTGCCAGCACCCACCGGGCAAGGGACAGGTTGGTGCTTGGGCAAGAGACCCAGTACTTC. Translated, it gives CASTHRARDRLVLGQETQYF.

The gene calls are TRBV30 and TRBJ2-1; no reliable D call. The V gene lost 0 bases and the J gene lost 7 bases, with 13 bases spanning the gap. There are 14 residues in the CDR3. Germline V gene sequence: CDR1 GTSNPN, CDR2 SVGIG (reference sequence). The CDR3 here is CAWSVLKSWNEQFF. CDR3 in DNA: TGTGCCTGGAGTGTACTCAAATCGTGGAATGAGCAGTTCTTC.

V gene TRBV5-1 combines with J gene TRBJ2-5, with D possibly TRBD1 on 5 matching bases. The V end lost 0 bases, the J end lost 0 bases, and 9 bases lay between the germline ends. Germline V CDR1 and CDR2: SGHRS, YFSETQ. The CDR3 is 15 amino acids. CDR3 protein: CASSLADRDQETQYF. CDR3 bases: TGCGCCAGCAGCTTGGCCGACAGAGACCAAGAGACCCAGTACTTC.

This clone was counted a few times. DNA for the CDR3: TGTGCCAGCAGCTCAGATGCAGGAATGAACACTGAAGCTTTCTTT. Protein product: CASSSDAGMNTEAFF. The V gene is TRBV5-6, the J gene TRBJ1-1; D is uncertain. CDR1 SGHDT and CDR2 YYEEEE come from the germline V gene. CDR3 size: 15 residues. Trimming pared 3 bases from V and 0 bases from J, leaving 12 bases between.

The chain uses TRBV27 and TRBJ2-7; maybe TRBD2 (7 bases). CDR1 is MNHEY and CDR2 is SMNVEV in the germline V gene (reference sequence). The length of the CDR3 is 15 residues. The germline V and J ends were trimmed by 4 bases and 5 bases, with 18 bases remaining between them. The CDR3 DNA sequence: TGTGCCAGCAGTTCAAGGGGCGGGGGCAGAGACGAGCAGTACTTC. It translates to CASSSRGGGRDEQYF.

The rearrangement links TRBV15 to TRBJ2-7; 11 bases are shared with TRBD2. Trimming at V came to 0 bases and at J to 3 bases, leaving 13 bases not matched to a gene. Germline CDR1 is LNHNV and CDR2 is YYDKDF (reference sequence). CDR3 size: 19 residues. CDR3 region: CATSREWVGGTSGRYEQYF. The CDR3 DNA reads TGTGCCACCAGCAGAGAATGGGTCGGTGGGACTAGCGGTCGCTACGAGCAGTACTTC.

This clone was seen once. This rearrangement joins TRBV28 to TRBJ1-2; D remains ambiguous. V was shortened by 6 bases and J by 1 base, with 12 bases between the two germline ends. The germline CDR1 and CDR2 sequences are MDHEN and SYDVKM. This CDR3 region has 14 residues. CDR3 loop: CASRVATINYGYTF. Written as DNA, the CDR3 is TGTGCCAGCAGGGTCGCCACAATTAACTATGGCTACACCTTC.